This TCR beta chain was obtained from a study of blood T cell repertoires in COVID-19. Here immunoSEQ multiplex PCR was the method, and the copy in TCRdb shows in-frame clones only, minus some. The repertoire holds about 200,000 clones, with around 82% as singletons. The V gene end was trimmed by 4 bases and the J gene end by 0 bases; junction bases not matched to a gene: 0. This CDR3 contains 13 residues. CDR1 is SGHRS and CDR2 is YFSETQ in the germline V gene. The chain has TRBV5-1 and TRBJ1-1; 7 positions match TRBD1. The sequence was collected from a woman in her 70s with acute or convalescent COVID-19. Input material: peripheral blood. CDR3 in DNA: TGCGCCAGCAGCGGGACAGTGAACACTGAAGCTTTCTTT. It translates to CASSGTVNTEAFF.